This T cell receptor beta chain was obtained from a study of blood T cell repertoires in COVID-19 (dated by TCRdb to 2020 to 2022). With regard to the full study: Samples from collaborators originated in the United States, Italy and Spain and spanned both the acute and convalescent phases of COVID-19. The prospective study material was composed of cDNA or gDNA derived from T cells, B-cell-depleted T cells, or PBMCs. The dataset comprised deeply sampled blood TCRbeta repertoires from subjects exposed to, actively infected with, or recovered from COVID-19. The repertoires were made available in a free public database intended to serve as a resource for research on the immune response to SARS-CoV-2. Samples came from the ongoing ImmuneRACE study (first 160 participants) plus 1,254 subjects from 6 global collaborators. Sample metadata almost always included a de-identified subject ID, COVID-19 status, age in years and sex. Where available, HLA class I and class II types were obtained from metadata supplied by the sample provider rather than from assay-based typing. What the study reported, not specific to this receptor: Clinical and demographic metadata were provided uncurated, with the amount varying by source and participant.

Of note for this clone: Its antigen is not yet known. Per-base qualities were not stored, and no clone one base away is much larger.

TCRbeta CDR3 regions were amplified from genomic DNA using the immunoSEQ Assay, a bias-controlled multiplex PCR. As for the authors' bioinformatics: The number of nucleated cells in each sample was estimated by amplification of reference gene primers within the assay. Sequence reads were collapsed and filtered to measure the absolute abundance of every unique TCRbeta CDR3 rearrangement. For each sample, productive Simpson clonality was calculated as the square root of Simpson's diversity index over productive rearrangements. TCRdb carries this immuneACCESS record with in-frame sequences only. Its versions omit some clonotypes, under half of them owing to an unresolved V gene in the studies checked, with the rest unexplained. V and J calls and clone size come straight from that table; D and trimming were deduced from the DNA. For this sample the table gives 270,000 or so clones, of which 90% were detected only once. About 4% of the sample rests with the top ten.

The CDR3, from cysteine to phenylalanine, totals 15 residues. Of all the DNA, just the CDR3 is kept, 45 bases in frame from base 1. The germline V gene sets CDR1 to MNHEY and CDR2 to SVGAGI. Germline trimming amounts to 2 bases on V and 8 bases on J, with 7 as the count of junction bases outside the gene matches. Participants in the prospective study were aged roughly 18 to 100 years, lived in over 20 United States geographic areas, and enrolled through a virtual design. Cohort assignment in the prospective study relied on participant-reported clinical history from a screening survey and a study questionnaire. In the prospective study, mobile phlebotomists collected whole blood, serum and a nasopharyngeal or oropharyngeal swab from each participant. Additional blood draws and questionnaires over an approximately 2-month period could optionally be provided by prospective study participants. Blood samples from the prospective study were shipped frozen or at room temperature prior to DNA extraction.

The origin of this receptor is a woman aged 25 to 45 with acute COVID-19. Here the chain combines TRBV6-5 and TRBJ2-1, and 9 bases in between align with TRBD2. Sequenced: PBMCs or T cells enriched from blood (not recorded which). CDR3 reads: CASSYSIAGVYEQFF. The DNA sequence is given as TGTGCCAGCAGTTACAGTATAGCGGGAGTATATGAGCAGTTCTTC.